Listed here is a single T cell receptor beta chain. Its antigen is currently unknown. This record comes from a study of radiotherapy plus CTLA-4 blockade in lung cancer. Study in general: The study recorded objective responses in roughly 20% of patients and disease control in approximately 29%. Study-level findings and limits: Early blood T cell clone dynamics, with interferon-beta, were reported to best predict response.

Receiving focal radiation plus CTLA-4 blockade with ipilimumab were patients who had chemo-refractory metastatic non-small-cell lung cancer. The CDR3 totals 15 residues. Germline V gene data show CDR1 as ENHRY and CDR2 as SYGVKD. V lost 7 bases and J lost 4; bases outside the gene matches: 4. Here immunoSEQ multiplex PCR was the method, and the copy in TCRdb shows in-frame clones only, minus some. The sample has some 110,000 clones; approximately 77% are singletons. The sample consisted of peripheral blood, taken from a patient treated with radiotherapy plus ipilimumab. This chain links TRBV10-3 with TRBJ2-2, with 12 positions matching TRBD1. This TCR was sampled from a human donor with non-small cell lung cancer that progressed on radiotherapy plus ipilimumab. Some clones in this sample may be carry-over from other donors' samples. CDR3: CAITPGQGATGELFF. In DNA form, the CDR3 reads TGTGCCATCACTCCGGGACAGGGGGCCACCGGGGAGCTGTTTTTT.